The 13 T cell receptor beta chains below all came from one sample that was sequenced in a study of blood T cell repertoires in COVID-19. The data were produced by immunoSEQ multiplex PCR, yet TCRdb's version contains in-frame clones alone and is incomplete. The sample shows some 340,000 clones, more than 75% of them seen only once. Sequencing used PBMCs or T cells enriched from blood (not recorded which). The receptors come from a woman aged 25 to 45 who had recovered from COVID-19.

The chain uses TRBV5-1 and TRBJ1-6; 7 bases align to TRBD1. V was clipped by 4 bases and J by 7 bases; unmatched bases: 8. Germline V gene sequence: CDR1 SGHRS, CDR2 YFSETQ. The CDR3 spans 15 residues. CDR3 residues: CASSLQQGRNSPLHF. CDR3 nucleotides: TGCGCCAGCAGCCTACAACAGGGGAGGAATTCACCCCTCCACTTT.

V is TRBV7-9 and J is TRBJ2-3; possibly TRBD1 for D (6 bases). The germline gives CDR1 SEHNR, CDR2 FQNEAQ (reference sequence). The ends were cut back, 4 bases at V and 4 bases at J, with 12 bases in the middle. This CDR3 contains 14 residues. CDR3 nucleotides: TGTGCCAGCAGCTCGGACAGAGGCGCAGATACGCAGTATTTT. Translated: CASSSDRGADTQYF.

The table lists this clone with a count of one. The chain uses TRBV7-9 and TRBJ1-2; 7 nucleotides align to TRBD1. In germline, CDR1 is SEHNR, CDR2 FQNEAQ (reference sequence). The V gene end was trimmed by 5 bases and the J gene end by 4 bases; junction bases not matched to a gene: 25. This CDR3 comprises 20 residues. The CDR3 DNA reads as TGTGCCAGCAGCAAGGGACAGACTGATACTAAAGTGTGGGGGTTCTATGGCTACACCTTC. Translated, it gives CASSKGQTDTKVWGFYGYTF. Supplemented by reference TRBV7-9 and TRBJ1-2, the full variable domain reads DTGVSQNPRHKITKRGQNVTFRCDPISEHNRLYWYRQTLGQGPEFLTYFQNEAQLEKSRLLSDRFSAERPKGSFSTLEIQRTEQGDSAMYLCASSKGQTDTKVWGFYGYTFGSGTRLTVV.

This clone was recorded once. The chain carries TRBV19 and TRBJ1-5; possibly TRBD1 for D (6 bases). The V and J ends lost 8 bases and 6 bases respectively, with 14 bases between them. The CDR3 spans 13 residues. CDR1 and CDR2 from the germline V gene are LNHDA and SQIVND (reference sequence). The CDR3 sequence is CASVAGASQPQHF. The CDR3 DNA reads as TGTGCCAGTGTGGCGGGGGCCAGTCAGCCCCAGCATTTT.

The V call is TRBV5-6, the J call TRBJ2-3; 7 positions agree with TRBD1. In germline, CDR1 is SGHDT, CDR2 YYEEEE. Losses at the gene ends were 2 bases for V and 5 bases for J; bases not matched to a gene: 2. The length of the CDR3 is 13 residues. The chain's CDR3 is CASSFQGEDTQYF. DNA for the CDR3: TGTGCCAGCAGCTTCCAGGGGGAAGATACGCAGTATTTT.

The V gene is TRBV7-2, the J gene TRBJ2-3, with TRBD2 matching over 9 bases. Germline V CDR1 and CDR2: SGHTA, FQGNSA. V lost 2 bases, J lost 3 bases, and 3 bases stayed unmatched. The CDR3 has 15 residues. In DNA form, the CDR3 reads TGTGCCAGCAGCTTACGACTAGCGGAGACAGATACGCAGTATTTT. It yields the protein CASSLRLAETDTQYF.

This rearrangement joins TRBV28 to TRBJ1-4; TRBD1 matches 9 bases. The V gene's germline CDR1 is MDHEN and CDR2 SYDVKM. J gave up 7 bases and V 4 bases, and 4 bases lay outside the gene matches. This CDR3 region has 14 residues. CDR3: CASSYTGGVEKLFF. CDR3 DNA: TGTGCCAGCAGTTATACAGGGGGCGTTGAAAAACTGTTTTTT.

The CDR3 sequence: CASSLGRTGGAGNTIYF. DNA of the CDR3: TGCGCCAGCAGCTTGGGAAGGACAGGGGGCGCAGGTAACACCATATATTTT. The rearrangement links TRBV4-1 to TRBJ1-3; the match to TRBD1 covers 11 bases. The CDR3 covers 17 residues. Germline lookup yields CDR1 MGHRA and CDR2 YSYEKL. V was pared by 5 bases and J by 7 bases, with 13 bases of the junction left unmatched.

The CDR3 nucleotides read TGTGCCAGCAGGCGAGGGCCTGAAGGGAGCTCCTACAATGAGCAGTTCTTC. Its translation is CASRRGPEGSSYNEQFF. The chain uses TRBV6-6 and TRBJ2-1; the D gene is possibly TRBD2 (5 bases). Germline CDR1 MNHNY, CDR2 SVGAGI (reference sequence). The CDR3 extends over 17 amino acids. V was cut by 6 bases and J by 0 bases, with 18 bases left in between.

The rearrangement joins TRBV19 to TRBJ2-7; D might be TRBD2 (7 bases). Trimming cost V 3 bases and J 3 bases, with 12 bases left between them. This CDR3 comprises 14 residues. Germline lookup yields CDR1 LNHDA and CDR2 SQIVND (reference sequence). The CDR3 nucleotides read TGTGCCAGTAGTATGGGGGGGCGGATCTACGAGCAGTACTTC. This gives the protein CASSMGGRIYEQYF. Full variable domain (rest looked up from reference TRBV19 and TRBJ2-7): DGGITQSPKYLFRKEGQNVTLSCEQNLNHDAMYWYRQDPGQGLRLIYYSQIVNDFQKGDIAEGYSVSREKKESFPLTVTSAQKNPTAFYLCASSMGGRIYEQYFGPGTRLTVT.

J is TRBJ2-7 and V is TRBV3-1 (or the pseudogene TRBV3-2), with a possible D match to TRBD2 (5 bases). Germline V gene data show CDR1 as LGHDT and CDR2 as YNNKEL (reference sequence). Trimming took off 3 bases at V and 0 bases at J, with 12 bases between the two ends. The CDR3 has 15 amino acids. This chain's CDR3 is CASSHYFEGSYEQYF. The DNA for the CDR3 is TGTGCCAGCAGCCACTACTTCGAGGGCTCCTACGAGCAGTACTTC.

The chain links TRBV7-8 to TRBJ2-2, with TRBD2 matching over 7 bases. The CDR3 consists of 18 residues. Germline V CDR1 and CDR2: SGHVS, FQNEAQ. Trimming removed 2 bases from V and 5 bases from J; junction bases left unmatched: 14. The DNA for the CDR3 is TGTGCCAGCAGCTTATGGCACGGGGGTACCGGGAGGACCGGGGAGCTGTTTTTT. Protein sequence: CASSLWHGGTGRTGELFF.

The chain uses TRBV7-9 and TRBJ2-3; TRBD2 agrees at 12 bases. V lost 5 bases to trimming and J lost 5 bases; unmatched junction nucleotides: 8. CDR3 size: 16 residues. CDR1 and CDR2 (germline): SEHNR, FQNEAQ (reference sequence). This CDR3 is CASSPLAGGQKDTQYF. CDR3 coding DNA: TGTGCCAGCAGCCCGCTAGCGGGGGGGCAAAAAGATACGCAGTATTTT.